Below, 19 T cell receptor beta chains from the same sample are listed, as sequenced in a study of memory CD4+ T cells and cytomegalovirus serostatus. Single viable CD3+CD4+CD8-CD45RO+ cells were sorted as the memory CD4+ T cells. The table came from immunoSEQ multiplex PCR; TCRdb's copy has only in-frame clones and leaves some out. The table shows fewer than 50,000 clones, with roughly four fifths occurring only once. Sequences were obtained from memory CD4+ T cells from blood. Receptor source: an adult in good health and CMV-seronegative.

With regard to this clone: Other DNA sequences in this sample translate to the same CDR3. This chain joins TRBV25-1 and TRBJ2-5; D perhaps matches TRBD2 (5 bases). V lost 3 bases, J lost 5 bases, and 7 bases lay in between. The CDR3 sequence is 12 residues long. Germline-derived CDR1 and CDR2 are MGHDK and SYGVNS. As DNA, the CDR3 is TGTGCCAGCAGTGACCCGGGGGAGACCCAGTACTTC. Translating it yields CASSDPGETQYF. Supplemented by reference TRBV25-1 and TRBJ2-5, the full variable domain reads EADIYQTPRYLVIGTGKKITLECSQTMGHDKMYWYQQDPGMELHLIHYSYGVNSTEKGDLSSESTVSRIRTEHFPLTLESARPSHTSQYLCASSDPGETQYFGPGTRLLVL.

The chain combines TRBV30 with TRBJ2-2; TRBD2 agrees at 8 bases. Trimming removed 0 bases from V and 4 bases from J; junction bases left unmatched: 1. The CDR3 sequence is 14 residues long. Germline loops: CDR1 GTSNPN, CDR2 SVGIG (reference sequence). CDR3 region: CAWSVGRVTGELFF. The CDR3 bases are TGTGCCTGGAGTGTCGGGAGGGTCACCGGGGAGCTGTTTTTT.

This chain joins TRBV30 and TRBJ1-2; D unresolved. Trimming cost V 0 bases and J 8 bases, with 10 bases left between them. The CDR3 totals 12 residues. Germline values: CDR1 GTSNPN, CDR2 SVGIG (reference sequence). The CDR3 nucleotides are TGTGCCTGGAGTGTATCGGCGGGCGGCTACACCTTC. Residues: CAWSVSAGGYTF.

The V and J genes are TRBV18 and TRBJ2-5, with 7 bases matching TRBD2. The CDR3 consists of 16 residues. Per the germline V gene, CDR1 is KGHSH and CDR2 is LQKENI. Trimming took 3 bases from V and 3 from J; bases not matched to a gene: 10. The CDR3 sequence: CASSPSSAGVEETQYF. The CDR3 nucleotides are TGTGCCAGCTCACCTTCGTCCGCGGGAGTTGAAGAGACCCAGTACTTC.

J is TRBJ2-7 and V is TRBV6-1; 13 positions match TRBD2. Germline V gives CDR1 MNHNS, CDR2 SASEGT. The CDR3 has 14 amino acids. V gave up 8 bases and J gave up 2 bases; unmatched junction bases: 3. The CDR3 here is CASEGLAGAYEQYF. The CDR3 DNA sequence: TGTGCCAGCGAAGGACTAGCGGGAGCCTACGAGCAGTACTTC.

This clone was observed a handful of times. V usage is TRBV14 and J usage is TRBJ1-3, with a possible D match to TRBD1 (5 bases). Trimming pared 4 bases from V and 1 base from J, leaving 8 bases between. Germline CDR1 reads SGHDN; CDR2 reads FVKESK. The CDR3 is made up of 14 amino acids. The CDR3 spells CASSRRGSGNTIYF. CDR3 sequence (DNA): TGTGCCAGCAGCCGTAGGGGATCTGGAAACACCATATATTTT.

The chain couples TRBV28 to TRBJ2-1, with D possibly TRBD2 on 5 matching bases. V lost 7 bases and J lost 9, with 28 bases in between. CDR3 length equals 17 residues. CDR1 and CDR2 from the germline V gene are MDHEN and SYDVKM. CDR3 DNA sequence: TGTGCCAGCACTCGCTACCTGGACTTGGAAGGATCGGTTGAGCAGTTCTTC. Translating gives CASTRYLDLEGSVEQFF.

The V gene is TRBV6-5, the J gene TRBJ2-7, with D possibly TRBD1 on 7 matching bases. V lost 6 bases, J lost 9 bases, and 15 bases lay in between. This CDR3 contains 12 residues. Germline CDR1 reads MNHEY; CDR2 reads SVGAGI. CDR3 DNA sequence: TGTGCCAGCAGCACCCGACAGGGAGGGCAGTACTTC. It specifies CASSTRQGGQYF.

J is TRBJ2-3 and V is TRBV21-1; the table assigns TRBD1, which was not confirmed against the DNA. TRBV21-1 corresponds to a pseudogene. The CDR3 has 12 amino acids. The CDR3 DNA is TGTAGCTCGGGACATACGACAGATACGCAGTATTTT. Residues: CSSGHTTDTQYF.

This chain links TRBV2 with TRBJ1-2; TRBD1 agrees at 7 bases. The V and J ends lost 6 bases and 4 bases, in that order; junction bases with no gene match: 2. The length of the CDR3 is 12 residues. The germline V gene encodes CDR1 SNHLY and CDR2 FYNNEI. The CDR3 is CASSQGGYGYTF. CDR3 DNA sequence: TGTGCCAGCAGCCAGGGGGGCTATGGCTACACCTTC.

This rearrangement joins TRBV2 to TRBJ1-5; a weak D match, TRBD1 (5 bases). Germline lookup yields CDR1 SNHLY and CDR2 FYNNEI. V shed 6 bases and J shed 2 bases, with 11 bases lying between them. The CDR3 loop spans 14 amino acids. This CDR3 reads CASSRDLGNQPQHF. For the CDR3, the DNA is TGTGCCAGCAGCCGGGACCTAGGCAATCAGCCCCAGCATTTT.

V and J are TRBV18 and TRBJ1-1, with D unclear. The CDR3 is 12 amino acids. V was clipped by 3 bases and J by 0 bases, with 2 bases between them. Per germline, CDR1 KGHSH and CDR2 LQKENI. Written as DNA, the CDR3 is TGTGCCAGCTCACCGATGAACACTGAAGCTTTCTTT. This codes for CASSPMNTEAFF.

This clone has only one observation. This sequence joins TRBV4-3 and TRBJ1-2, with TRBD1 identical over 8 bases. CDR3 length: 16 residues. With V trimmed by 3 bases and J by 0 bases, 6 bases remained unmatched. From germline, CDR1 is LGHNA and CDR2 YSLEER. The CDR3 spells CASSQIQGGSNYGYTF. CDR3 sequence (DNA): TGCGCCAGCAGCCAGATACAGGGGGGATCTAACTATGGCTACACCTTC.

The V gene is TRBV7-2, the J gene TRBJ2-1; D not certain. CDR3 length equals 13 residues. Trimming stripped 6 bases from V and 6 bases from J, with 12 bases between. Germline-derived CDR1 and CDR2 are SGHTA and FQGNSA. CDR3 residues: CASRPTPSNEQFF. The DNA for the CDR3 is TGTGCCAGCAGGCCGACACCATCCAATGAGCAGTTCTTC.

The chain employs TRBV5-1 and TRBJ1-2; D remains ambiguous. Trimming left V 5 bases short and J 2 bases short, with 10 bases between. The CDR3 is 13 amino acids. Germline CDR1 reads SGHRS; CDR2 reads YFSETQ. CDR3 in DNA: TGCGCCAGCAGTTTCGCCGGGAACTATGGCTACACCTTC. Its translation is CASSFAGNYGYTF.

This clone appeared a single time. V and J are TRBV10-3 and TRBJ2-7, with D perhaps matching TRBD2 (7 bases). Germline lookup yields CDR1 ENHRY and CDR2 SYGVKD. This CDR3 region has 14 residues. Trimming stripped 4 bases from V and 5 bases from J, with 15 bases between. The CDR3 DNA reads as TGTGCCATCAGTGTGGGGGGGCAGTTGGACGAGCAGTACTTC. This translates into CAISVGGQLDEQYF.

This clone occurred a few times. CDR3 residues: CASSKFLRTTGELFF. The CDR3 DNA reads as TGTGCCAGCAGTAAATTCCTGCGGACCACCGGGGAGCTGTTTTTT. The V gene is TRBV6-5, the J gene TRBJ2-2; D uncertain. The germline CDR1 and CDR2 sequences are MNHEY and SVGAGI. V lost 5 bases, J lost 4 bases, and 14 bases lay in between. CDR3 length: 15 residues.

The chain has TRBV28 and TRBJ1-2; D is perhaps TRBD1 (6 bases). Trimming cost V 6 bases and J 2 bases, with 10 bases left between them. This CDR3 region has 13 residues. CDR1 is MDHEN and CDR2 is SYDVKM in the germline V gene. The CDR3 reads CASRWTENYGYTF. In nucleotides, the CDR3 is TGTGCCAGCAGGTGGACAGAGAACTATGGCTACACCTTC.

This CDR3 reads CASSPRDGGGQETQYF. In nucleotides, the CDR3 is TGCGCCAGCAGCCCGAGAGACGGAGGGGGACAAGAGACCCAGTACTTC. The chain combines TRBV4-3 with TRBJ2-5; D might be TRBD1 or TRBD2, each matching 6 bases. CDR1 is LGHNA, CDR2 YSLEER, per germline. V shed 4 bases and J shed 2 bases, with 17 bases lying between them. The CDR3 spans 16 residues.